The T cell receptor beta chain described here comes from a study of OX40 agonist ivuxolimab in advanced cancers. Looking at the study overall: Ivuxolimab, an agonist antibody against OX40 (CD134), was given to patients. Roughly two fifths of patients had received prior checkpoint inhibitor therapy. General study results and limits: Expanded clones were, on average, more numerous among CD8+ T cells than CD4+. In the 0.1 to 3.0 mg/kg range, CD4+ and CD8+ blood T cells had expanded clonally by week 6.

The CDR3 length is 15 residues. Deletions cut 5 bases from V and 1 base from J, with 15 bases between. The germline CDR1 and CDR2 sequences are SGHNT and YENEEA. The table came from immunoSEQ multiplex PCR; TCRdb's copy has only in-frame clones and leaves some out. The sample lists fewer than 85,000 clones, 85% occurring once. As for this clone: Its antigen remains unidentified.

The gene calls are TRBV11-3 and TRBJ2-7, with D possibly matching TRBD2 (6 bases). This sample comprised CD4+ or CD8+ T cells sorted from blood, obtained in a trial of the OX40 agonist ivuxolimab. The TCR was taken from an adult with an advanced solid tumor such as melanoma, head and neck, liver or kidney cancer. The CDR3 protein is CASSPGASASYEQYF. The CDR3 region has the DNA TGTGCCAGCAGCCCCGGGGCTAGCGCTTCCTACGAGCAGTACTTC.